These 32 T cell receptor beta chains were sequenced from one sample in a study of blood T cell repertoires in COVID-19. TCRdb keeps only in-frame clones here, not all; method: immunoSEQ multiplex PCR. There are about 100,000 clones in the sample; approximately 84% occur only once, and 7% to 9.5% lies in the top ten. The sample was peripheral blood. The receptors were sampled from a man aged 30 to 45 in a cohort sampled during active COVID-19.

The chain carries TRBV19 and TRBJ2-7; 11 bases match TRBD1. CDR1 is LNHDA, CDR2 SQIVND, per germline (reference sequence). CDR3 length equals 16 residues. V lost 4 bases to trimming and J lost 2 bases; unmatched junction nucleotides: 7. CDR3 residues: CASSTPGTGGTYEQYF. CDR3 DNA sequence: TGTGCCAGTAGTACCCCCGGGACAGGGGGTACCTACGAGCAGTACTTC.

V usage is TRBV7-2 and J usage is TRBJ1-1, with D perhaps TRBD1 (5 bases). The V and J ends lost 0 bases and 1 base respectively, with 9 bases between them. CDR1 is SGHTA, CDR2 FQGNSA, per germline. The CDR3 is made up of 15 amino acids. Written as DNA, the CDR3 is TGTGCCAGCAGCTTAGCAAGCCAGGGGAACACTGAAGCTTTCTTT. As protein: CASSLASQGNTEAFF.

The genes are TRBV28 and TRBJ1-2; D might be TRBD1 (5 bases). V shed 2 bases and J shed 5 bases, with 9 bases lying between them. The CDR3 sequence is 13 residues long. Per the germline V gene, CDR1 is MDHEN and CDR2 is SYDVKM. In nucleotides, the CDR3 is TGTGCCAGCAGTTTAGACAGTGAATATGGCTACACCTTC. Its translation is CASSLDSEYGYTF.

The gene calls are TRBV5-6 and TRBJ2-1; 8 bases are a match to TRBD1. Germline V gene sequence: CDR1 SGHDT, CDR2 YYEEEE. This CDR3 is built from 15 residues. After removal of 2 bases from V and 7 bases from J, the junction contained 8 bases not matched to a gene. CDR3 in amino acids: CASSFNRDRRNEQFF. The CDR3 DNA sequence: TGTGCCAGCAGCTTTAACCGGGACAGGAGAAATGAGCAGTTCTTC.

This clone occurred once. The chain employs TRBV2 and TRBJ2-3; 7 bases match TRBD1. Germline CDR1 and CDR2: SNHLY and FYNNEI. This CDR3 comprises 18 residues. Losses at the gene ends were 1 base for V and 2 bases for J; bases not matched to a gene: 12. The CDR3 here is CASSEGDSPGRNTDTQYF. In nucleotides, the CDR3 is TGTGCCAGCAGTGAAGGGGACAGCCCGGGACGAAACACAGATACGCAGTATTTT.

This sequence joins TRBV10-3 and TRBJ1-1, with unresolved D. Germline CDR1 and CDR2: ENHRY and SYGVKD. The CDR3 has 16 amino acids. V lost 2 bases, J lost 0 bases, and 13 bases lay in between. This chain's CDR3 is CAISEPPSSVNTEAFF. CDR3 nucleotides: TGTGCCATCAGTGAGCCCCCCAGTAGCGTGAACACTGAAGCTTTCTTT.

V usage is TRBV7-2 and J usage is TRBJ1-3, with D tentatively TRBD1 (5 bases). The V gene's germline CDR1 is SGHTA and CDR2 FQGNSA. Trimming shortened V by 5 bases and J by 2 bases, and 16 bases separated the two germline ends. This CDR3 contains 16 residues. For the CDR3, the DNA is TGTGCCAGCAGCCCCAGTGTCAGGGCAACTGGAAACACCATATATTTT. Translation gives CASSPSVRATGNTIYF.

The chain joins TRBV7-2 to TRBJ1-1; D might be TRBD1 (6 bases). Trimming took off 5 bases at V and 1 base at J, with 8 bases between the two ends. The CDR3 totals 13 residues. Germline CDR1 reads SGHTA; CDR2 reads FQGNSA. DNA of the CDR3: TGTGCCAGCAGCCTACAGGGGAACACTGAAGCTTTCTTT. This codes for CASSLQGNTEAFF.

The chain links TRBV5-4 to TRBJ2-3, with 11 bases matching TRBD2. The CDR3 loop spans 15 amino acids. With 7 bases clipped from V and 2 bases from J, the junction kept 6 bases outside the gene matches. Germline V gene lookup returns CDR1 SGHNT and CDR2 YYREEE (reference sequence). CDR3 bases: TGTGCCAGCTTTGGGGGACTAGCGGACACAGATACGCAGTATTTT. As protein: CASFGGLADTDTQYF.

This chain joins TRBV7-9 and TRBJ2-7, with D perhaps matching TRBD2 (7 bases). V was pared by 5 bases and J by 1 base, with 21 bases between. Germline V gene lookup returns CDR1 SEHNR and CDR2 FQNEAQ (reference sequence). The CDR3 covers 17 residues. The CDR3 DNA is TGTGCCAGCAGCCCCACCCTTATGGGGGGGCCATCCTACGAGCAGTACTTC. As protein: CASSPTLMGGPSYEQYF.

This chain connects TRBV30 to TRBJ2-1; TRBD1 matches 7 bases. J was trimmed by 6 bases and V by 4 bases; bases with no gene match: 6. Looked up from germline, CDR1 is GTSNPN and CDR2 is SVGIG (reference sequence). The CDR3 totals 13 residues. The CDR3 is CAWTPDRVNEQFF. Here the CDR3 DNA reads TGTGCCTGGACCCCCGACAGGGTCAATGAGCAGTTCTTC. Combining the CDR3 with reference TRBV30 and TRBJ2-1 gives the whole variable domain SQTIHQWPATLVQPVGSPLSLECTVEGTSNPNLYWYRQAAGRGLQLLFYSVGIGQISSEVPQNLSASRPQDRQFILSSKKLLLSDSGFYLCAWTPDRVNEQFFGPGTRLTVL.

This clone was detected a few times. The CDR3 DNA follows: TGTGCCAGCAGTTACCCCGACAGGGTCGGCACCGGGGAGCTGTTTTTT. It codes for CASSYPDRVGTGELFF. The V and J genes are TRBV6-2 or TRBV6-3 and TRBJ2-2; 7 nucleotides line up with TRBD1. The CDR3 has 16 residues. Germline V gene data show CDR1 as MNHEY and CDR2 as SVGEGT. V shed 2 bases, J shed 4 bases, and the junction held 7 bases outside the gene matches.

This rearrangement joins TRBV7-6 to TRBJ2-5; tentative D call: TRBD1 (6 bases). V was pared by 0 bases and J by 2 bases, with 13 bases between. Per germline, CDR1 SGHVS and CDR2 FNYEAQ. CDR3 length equals 16 residues. The DNA for the CDR3 is TGTGCCAGCAGCTTAGCGGGGGCTAGTCCACAAGAGACCCAGTACTTC. As protein: CASSLAGASPQETQYF.

This clone was detected once. The chain is built from TRBV5-4 and TRBJ1-2; perhaps TRBD1 as D (5 bases). Germline V gene sequence: CDR1 SGHNT, CDR2 YYREEE (reference sequence). The germline V and J ends were trimmed by 4 bases and 7 bases, with 14 bases remaining between them. The CDR3 runs to 13 residues. CDR3 bases: TGTGCCAGCAGCCCGGGACTTCTAGGTGGCTACACCTTC. Amino acids: CASSPGLLGGYTF.

This clone was observed a single time. The chain employs TRBV18 and TRBJ1-6; 8 bases fit TRBD1. CDR3 size: 15 residues. The V segment lost 3 bases and the J segment 5 bases; nucleotides outside the gene matches: 3. The germline gives CDR1 KGHSH, CDR2 LQKENI. CDR3 sequence reads: CASSPGTGDNSPLHF. The CDR3 DNA reads as TGTGCCAGCTCACCCGGGACAGGCGATAATTCACCCCTCCACTTT.

This clone appeared a single time. This chain links TRBV3-1 (or the pseudogene TRBV3-2) with TRBJ2-1; TRBD2 matches 8 bases. The length of the CDR3 is 15 residues. Germline V gene sequence: CDR1 LGHDT, CDR2 YNNKEL (reference sequence). J lost 7 bases, V lost 4 bases, and 9 bases had no gene match. The CDR3 nucleotides read TGTGCCAGCAGCCGAGGCACGGGGGGGCGAAATGAGCAGTTCTTC. Encoded protein: CASSRGTGGRNEQFF.

The J gene is TRBJ2-7, the V gene TRBV6-5, with D tentatively TRBD2 (6 bases). CDR1 and CDR2 from the germline V gene are MNHEY and SVGAGI. Trimming cost V 6 bases and J 4 bases, with 7 bases left between them. The CDR3 length is 11 residues. CDR3 coding DNA: TGTGCCAGCAGGGGACTGTACGAGCAGTACTTC. This gives the protein CASRGLYEQYF.

The chain employs TRBV7-2 and TRBJ2-3, with 12 nucleotides matching TRBD2. The V and J ends lost 3 bases and 2 bases, in that order; junction bases with no gene match: 9. The CDR3 loop spans 18 amino acids. Germline CDR1 is SGHTA and CDR2 is FQGNSA. The CDR3 is CASSLGPLAGGFTDTQYF. Here the CDR3 DNA reads TGTGCCAGCAGCTTGGGTCCTCTAGCGGGGGGGTTCACAGATACGCAGTATTTT.

V gene TRBV5-1 combines with J gene TRBJ2-6; D remains ambiguous. Per the germline V gene, CDR1 is SGHRS and CDR2 is YFSETQ. V was trimmed by 0 bases and J by 0 bases, leaving 4 bases between them. The CDR3 contains 15 residues. CDR3 coding DNA: TGCGCCAGCAGCTTGGGGAGCTCTGGGGCCAACGTCCTGACTTTC. Its translation: CASSLGSSGANVLTF.

V gene TRBV5-4 combines with J gene TRBJ2-1; TRBD1 agrees at 9 bases. The CDR3 totals 16 residues. Per germline, CDR1 SGHNT and CDR2 YYREEE (reference sequence). V shed 3 bases, J shed 4 bases, and the junction held 8 bases outside the gene matches. CDR3 DNA: TGTGCCAGCAGCTCCCGACAGGGGGACTCTTACAATGAGCAGTTCTTC. Amino acid sequence: CASSSRQGDSYNEQFF.

The gene calls are TRBV24-1 and TRBJ2-1; 8 bases are shared with TRBD2. Trimming took 3 bases from V and 0 from J; bases not matched to a gene: 6. Germline loops: CDR1 KGHDR, CDR2 SFDVKD. The length of the CDR3 is 17 residues. CDR3 sequence (DNA): TGTGCCACCAGTGATAATACGGGGGGGAGCTCCTACAATGAGCAGTTCTTC. This encodes CATSDNTGGSSYNEQFF.

This clone was seen a handful of times. CDR3 coding DNA: TGTGCCAGCTCACCCACAGGGGACCCCATTTCACCCCTCCACTTT. Its translation: CASSPTGDPISPLHF. This chain links TRBV18 with TRBJ1-6, with TRBD1 matching 7 bases. V lost 3 bases, J lost 9 bases, and 8 bases stayed unmatched. CDR3 length equals 15 residues. The germline V gene has CDR1 KGHSH and CDR2 LQKENI. Variable domain in full (rest from reference TRBV18 and TRBJ1-6): NAGVMQNPRHLVRRRGQEARLRCSPMKGHSHVYWYRQLPEEGLKFMVYLQKENIIDESGMPKERFSAEFPKEGPSILRIQQVVRGDSAAYFCASSPTGDPISPLHFGNGTRLTVT.

The V and J genes are TRBV29-1 and TRBJ2-7; possibly TRBD2 for D (5 bases). The CDR3 length is 11 residues. Germline V gene sequence: CDR1 SQVTM, CDR2 ANQGSEA. With 4 bases removed from V and 9 bases from J, the gap between germline ends came to 13 bases. The DNA for the CDR3 is TGCAGCGTTGCCAGCGAGGGCGGGCAGTACTTC. Its translation: CSVASEGGQYF.

This chain connects TRBV7-9 to TRBJ1-2, with D hard to call. The germline V and J ends were trimmed by 5 bases and 1 base, with 11 bases remaining between them. Per germline, CDR1 SEHNR and CDR2 FQNEAQ (reference sequence). The CDR3 runs to 14 residues. CDR3 sequence: CASSHSGYNYGYTF. The CDR3 nucleotides read TGTGCCAGCAGCCACTCCGGGTATAACTATGGCTACACCTTC.

Turning to this clone: This same CDR3 is encoded by further DNA sequences in the sample. The J gene is TRBJ1-1, the V gene TRBV29-1, with 7 bases that match TRBD1. The J segment lost 2 bases and the V segment lost 4 bases, leaving 4 bases of the junction unmatched. This CDR3 contains 13 residues. Looked up from germline, CDR1 is SQVTM and CDR2 is ANQGSEA. The CDR3 sequence: CSVGTGPNTEAFF. Written as DNA, the CDR3 is TGCAGCGTTGGGACAGGTCCCAACACTGAAGCTTTCTTT.

V is TRBV7-9 and J is TRBJ2-5, with D uncertain. This CDR3 has 11 amino acids. Germline CDR1 SEHNR, CDR2 FQNEAQ (reference sequence). Trimming cost V 5 bases and J 4 bases, with 5 bases left between them. CDR3 in amino acids: CASSPRETQYF. The CDR3 bases are TGTGCCAGCAGCCCCCGAGAGACCCAGTACTTC.

The gene calls are TRBV6-6 and TRBJ1-2; D is perhaps TRBD1 (5 bases). The CDR3 is 15 amino acids. Trimming shortened V by 6 bases and J by 4 bases, and 18 bases separated the two germline ends. Germline lookup yields CDR1 MNHNY and CDR2 SVGAGI (reference sequence). The CDR3 reads CASREGLATSYGYTF. CDR3 sequence (DNA): TGTGCCAGCAGAGAGGGACTGGCGACCTCCTATGGCTACACCTTC.

This clone was found a few times. This chain uses TRBV6-5 with TRBJ1-2, with TRBD1 matching 7 bases. The ends lost 2 bases at V and 3 bases at J; junction bases unmatched: 9. Germline V CDR1 and CDR2: MNHEY, SVGAGI. The CDR3 spans 16 residues. CDR3 sequence reads: CASSYGTAGPYYGYTF. CDR3 nucleotides: TGTGCCAGCAGTTACGGGACAGCTGGACCCTACTATGGCTACACCTTC.

About this clone: This CDR3 is also generated by other DNA sequences in the sample. The rearrangement links TRBV6-6 to TRBJ2-7, with D unresolved. CDR1 MNHNY and CDR2 SVGAGI come from the germline V gene (reference sequence). The CDR3 has 14 residues. Deletions cut 0 bases from V and 0 bases from J, with 6 bases between. CDR3 coding DNA: TGTGCCAGCAGTTACTCGGCCAGCTCCTACGAGCAGTACTTC. Amino acids: CASSYSASSYEQYF.

The CDR3 DNA reads as TGCGCCAGCACGGCGGGGCCCTCCTACGAGCAGTACTTC. Translation: CASTAGPSYEQYF. The chain uses TRBV5-1 and TRBJ2-7; D possibly corresponds to TRBD2 (6 bases). V lost 6 bases and J 0 bases, leaving 10 bases between the germline ends. The germline V gene has CDR1 SGHRS and CDR2 YFSETQ. This CDR3 comprises 13 residues. The full variable domain, rest sourced from reference TRBV5-1 and TRBJ2-7, is KAGVTQTPRYLIKTRGQQVTLSCSPISGHRSVSWYQQTPGQGLQFLFEYFSETQRNKGNFPGRFSGRQFSNSRSEMNVSTLELGDSALYLCASTAGPSYEQYFGPGTRLTVT.

The gene calls are TRBV29-1 and TRBJ2-1, with D tentatively TRBD1 (5 bases). The CDR3 spans 14 residues. Germline CDR1 SQVTM, CDR2 ANQGSEA. Trimming took off 4 bases at V and 3 bases at J, with 13 bases between the two ends. This CDR3 is CSVVPRQFYNEQFF. The CDR3 DNA reads as TGCAGCGTTGTCCCCCGACAGTTCTACAATGAGCAGTTCTTC.

The chain uses TRBV2 and TRBJ2-3; TRBD2 agrees at 8 bases. This CDR3 spans 16 amino acids. J lost 1 base, V lost 7 bases, and 10 bases had no gene match. Germline CDR1 SNHLY, CDR2 FYNNEI. CDR3 amino acids: CASTLGSSGGTDTQYF. In DNA form, the CDR3 reads TGTGCCAGCACATTGGGTAGTAGCGGGGGCACAGATACGCAGTATTTT.